The entry below describes one TCR beta chain. Its antigen is currently unknown. TCRdb's table, derived via immunoSEQ multiplex PCR, lists solely in-frame clones and lacks some. The table shows 150,000 to 200,000 clones, with roughly 94% occurring only once. This specimen belongs to a study of T cell responses to AZD1222 COVID-19 vaccine. Study findings and constraints: Only five or six individuals given AZD1222 were seropositive at baseline.

The starting material was peripheral blood, obtained on day 0 of AZD1222 vaccination. The clonotype was recovered from an adult in good health.

The CDR3, as DNA: TGTGCCAGCACCCCCCGGCCAGATGAAAACATTCAGTACTTC. Residues: CASTPRPDENIQYF. The V gene is TRBV28, the J gene TRBJ2-4; D is uncertain. Germline V gene sequence: CDR1 MDHEN, CDR2 SYDVKM. V lost 7 bases, J lost 5 bases, and 15 bases lay in between. The CDR3 covers 14 residues.